Sequencing of this T cell receptor beta chain was carried out in a study of blood T cell repertoires in COVID-19. Authors' methods: Reference gene primer amplification gave estimated nucleated cell counts. The method was immunoSEQ multiplex PCR; TCRdb's version includes in-frame clones alone and lacks a portion of them. The V and J calls and clone size are taken from that table; D and trimming were inferred from the DNA. Found here are around 140,000 clones, about 80% of them singletons; the top ten hold roughly 17%. The length of the CDR3 is 16 residues. V gave up 5 bases and J gave up 0 bases, with 14 bases separating them. From germline, CDR1 is SGHTA and CDR2 FQGNSA. In this sample, this clone turned up many times.

This sequence was found in a man over 45 with acute or convalescent COVID-19. Input material: peripheral blood. The chain is built from TRBV7-2 and TRBJ1-3; a weak D match, TRBD1 (5 bases). CDR3 sequence: CASSAGLLISGNTIYF. CDR3 DNA: TGTGCCAGCAGCGCGGGACTTCTGATCTCTGGAAACACCATATATTTT.